This T cell receptor beta chain appears in the sequencing data of a study of vaccination effects on CD4 cells after COVID-19. The overall study: As their vaccination, participants received two doses of either BNT162b2 or mRNA-1273.

Details on this clone: The antigen remains unidentified.

Study-wide findings and caveats: Common cold coronaviruses were cross-recognized by only 1 of 255 vaccine-induced clones in healthy vaccinees. Late post-vaccination samples showed marked contraction of infection- and vaccine-induced clones.

Peptide-pool stimulation followed by sequencing identified expanded antigen-specific CD4+ clonotypes in the ViraFEST assay. Subsequent to 10 days of culture, CD4+ T cells were isolated. Testing of the vaccine recipients showed negative nucleocapsid antibodies and no prior SARS-CoV-2 infection. On both days 3 and 7, half of the culture medium was replaced with IL-2 medium. This table comes from immunoSEQ multiplex PCR, and its TCRdb copy is limited to in-frame clones, with some not included. This table holds approximately 68,000 clones, around 81% found once. The source is a human donor who received a COVID-19 vaccine. The source material was CD4+ T cells from PBMCs cultured with SARS-CoV-2 spike peptides, sampled before COVID-19 vaccination.

The CDR3 reads CASSSQKGNGANVLTF. CDR3 sequence (DNA): TGTGCCAGCAGCTCACAAAAGGGAAATGGGGCCAACGTCCTGACTTTC. The chain has TRBV9 and TRBJ2-6; D is uncertain. This CDR3 region has 16 residues. CDR1 SGDLS and CDR2 YYNGEE come from the germline V gene. V shed 4 bases and J shed 3 bases, with 14 bases lying between them.